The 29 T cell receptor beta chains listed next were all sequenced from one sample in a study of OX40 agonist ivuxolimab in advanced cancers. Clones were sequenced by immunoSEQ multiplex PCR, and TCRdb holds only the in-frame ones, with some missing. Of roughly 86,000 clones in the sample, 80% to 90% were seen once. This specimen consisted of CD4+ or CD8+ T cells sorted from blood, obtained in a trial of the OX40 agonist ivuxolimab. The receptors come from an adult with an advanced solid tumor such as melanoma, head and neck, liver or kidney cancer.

This CDR3 is CASSVGGRGNRERSYEQYF. For the CDR3, the DNA is TGCGCCAGCAGCGTGGGAGGTCGGGGAAACAGGGAACGGTCCTACGAGCAGTACTTC. The chain joins TRBV5-1 to TRBJ2-7; D is tentatively TRBD1 or TRBD2 (6 bases each). Germline V gives CDR1 SGHRS, CDR2 YFSETQ. V lost 4 bases and J 1 base, leaving 27 bases between the germline ends. The CDR3 consists of 19 residues. Full variable domain (outside the CDR3, taken from reference TRBV5-1 and TRBJ2-7): KAGVTQTPRYLIKTRGQQVTLSCSPISGHRSVSWYQQTPGQGLQFLFEYFSETQRNKGNFPGRFSGRQFSNSRSEMNVSTLELGDSALYLCASSVGGRGNRERSYEQYFGPGTRLTVT.

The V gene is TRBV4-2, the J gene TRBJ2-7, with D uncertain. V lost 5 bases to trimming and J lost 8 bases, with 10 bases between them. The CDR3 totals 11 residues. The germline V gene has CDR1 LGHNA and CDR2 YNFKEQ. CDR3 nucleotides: TGTGCCAGCAGCTTGGGAAAACAGCAGTACTTC. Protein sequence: CASSLGKQQYF.

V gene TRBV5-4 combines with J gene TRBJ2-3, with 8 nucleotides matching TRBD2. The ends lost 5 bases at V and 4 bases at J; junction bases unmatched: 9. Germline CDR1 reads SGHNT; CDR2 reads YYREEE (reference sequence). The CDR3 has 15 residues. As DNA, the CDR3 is TGTGCCAGCAGACCGGGACTAGTAGTGCCAGATACGCAGTATTTT. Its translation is CASRPGLVVPDTQYF.

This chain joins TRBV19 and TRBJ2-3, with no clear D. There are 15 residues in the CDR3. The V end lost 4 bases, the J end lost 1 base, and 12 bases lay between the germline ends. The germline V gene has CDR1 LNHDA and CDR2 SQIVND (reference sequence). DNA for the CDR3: TGTGCCAGTAGTACCCCGGTGGTCGGCACAGATACGCAGTATTTT. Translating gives CASSTPVVGTDTQYF.

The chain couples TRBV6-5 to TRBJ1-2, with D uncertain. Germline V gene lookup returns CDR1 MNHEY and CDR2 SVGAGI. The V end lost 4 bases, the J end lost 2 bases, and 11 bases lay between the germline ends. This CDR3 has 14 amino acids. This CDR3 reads CASSSQTGNYGYTF. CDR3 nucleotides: TGTGCCAGCAGTTCGCAGACGGGGAACTATGGCTACACCTTC.

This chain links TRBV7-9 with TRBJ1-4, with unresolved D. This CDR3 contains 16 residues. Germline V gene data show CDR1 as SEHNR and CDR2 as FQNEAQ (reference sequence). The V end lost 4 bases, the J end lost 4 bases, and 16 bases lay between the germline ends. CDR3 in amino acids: CASSYAHFSSNEKLFF. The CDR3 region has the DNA TGTGCCAGCAGCTACGCCCATTTTTCAAGTAATGAAAAACTGTTTTTT.

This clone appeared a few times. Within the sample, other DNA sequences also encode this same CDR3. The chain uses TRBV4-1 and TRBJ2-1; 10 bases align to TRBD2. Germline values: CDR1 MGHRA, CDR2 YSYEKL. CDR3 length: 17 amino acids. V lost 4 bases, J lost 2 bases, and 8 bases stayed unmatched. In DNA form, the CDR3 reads TGCGCCAGCAGCCCGGGGGCTAGCGGGAGAGCCTACAATGAGCAGTTCTTC. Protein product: CASSPGASGRAYNEQFF.

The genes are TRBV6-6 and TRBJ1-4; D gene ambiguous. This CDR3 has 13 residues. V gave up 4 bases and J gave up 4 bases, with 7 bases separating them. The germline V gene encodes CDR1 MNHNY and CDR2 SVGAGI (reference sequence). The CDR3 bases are TGTGCCAGCAGTTTGGACGGTAATGAAAAACTGTTTTTT. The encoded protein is CASSLDGNEKLFF.

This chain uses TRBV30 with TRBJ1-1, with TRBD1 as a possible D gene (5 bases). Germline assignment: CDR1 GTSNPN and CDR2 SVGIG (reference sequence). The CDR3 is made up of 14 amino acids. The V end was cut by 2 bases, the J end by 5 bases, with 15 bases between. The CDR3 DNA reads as TGTGCCTGGAGTACCCAATCCGGGGGTACTGAAGCTTTCTTT. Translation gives CAWSTQSGGTEAFF.

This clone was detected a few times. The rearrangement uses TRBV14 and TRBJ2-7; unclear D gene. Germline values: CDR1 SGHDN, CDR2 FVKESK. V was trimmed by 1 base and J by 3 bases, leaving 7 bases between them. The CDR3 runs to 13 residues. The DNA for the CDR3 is TGTGCCAGCAGCCAAGGACAATACTACGAGCAGTACTTC. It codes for CASSQGQYYEQYF. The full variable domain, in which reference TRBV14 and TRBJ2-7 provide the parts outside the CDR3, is EAGVTQFPSHSVIEKGQTVTLRCDPISGHDNLYWYRRVMGKEIKFLLHFVKESKQDESGMPNNRFLAERTGGTYSTLKVQPAELEDSGVYFCASSQGQYYEQYFGPGTRLTVT.

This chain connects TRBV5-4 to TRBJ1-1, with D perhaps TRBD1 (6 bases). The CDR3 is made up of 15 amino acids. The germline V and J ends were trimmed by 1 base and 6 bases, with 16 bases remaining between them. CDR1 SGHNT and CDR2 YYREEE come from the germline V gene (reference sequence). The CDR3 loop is CASSLKGETVAEAFF. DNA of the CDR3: TGTGCCAGCAGCTTGAAGGGGGAAACCGTCGCTGAAGCTTTCTTT.

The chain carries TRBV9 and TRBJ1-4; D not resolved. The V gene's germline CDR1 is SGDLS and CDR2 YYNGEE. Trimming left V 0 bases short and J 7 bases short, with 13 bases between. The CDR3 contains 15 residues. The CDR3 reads CASSVVMASSEKLFF. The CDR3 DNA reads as TGTGCCAGCAGCGTAGTAATGGCGTCCAGTGAAAAACTGTTTTTT.

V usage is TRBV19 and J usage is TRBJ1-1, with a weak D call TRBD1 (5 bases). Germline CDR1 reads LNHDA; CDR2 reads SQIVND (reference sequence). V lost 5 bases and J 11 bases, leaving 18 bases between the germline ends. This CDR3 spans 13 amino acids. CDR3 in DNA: TGTGCCAGTAGTTGGGGGGGTCTTTCTTGGGCTTTCTTT. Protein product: CASSWGGLSWAFF.

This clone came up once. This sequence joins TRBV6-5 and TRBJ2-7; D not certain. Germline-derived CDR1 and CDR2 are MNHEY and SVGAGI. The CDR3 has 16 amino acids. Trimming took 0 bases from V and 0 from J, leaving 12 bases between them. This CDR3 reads CASSYSGGSSSYEQYF. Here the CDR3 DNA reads TGTGCCAGCAGTTACTCGGGCGGCAGTAGCTCCTACGAGCAGTACTTC.

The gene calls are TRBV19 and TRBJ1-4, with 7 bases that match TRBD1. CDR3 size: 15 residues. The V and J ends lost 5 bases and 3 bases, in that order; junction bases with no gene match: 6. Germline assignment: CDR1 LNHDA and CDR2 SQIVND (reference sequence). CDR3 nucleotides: TGTGCCAGTAGTGGAGAGGGGGCGCCTAATGAAAAACTGTTTTTT. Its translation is CASSGEGAPNEKLFF. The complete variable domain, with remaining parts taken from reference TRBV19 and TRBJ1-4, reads DGGITQSPKYLFRKEGQNVTLSCEQNLNHDAMYWYRQDPGQGLRLIYYSQIVNDFQKGDIAEGYSVSREKKESFPLTVTSAQKNPTAFYLCASSGEGAPNEKLFFGSGTQLSVL.

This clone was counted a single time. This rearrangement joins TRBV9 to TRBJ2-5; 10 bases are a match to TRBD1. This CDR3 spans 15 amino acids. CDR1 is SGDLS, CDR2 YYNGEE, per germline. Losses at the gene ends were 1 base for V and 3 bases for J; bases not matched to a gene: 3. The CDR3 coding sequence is TGTGCCAGCAGCGTAAGGACAGGGGGTGAAGAGACCCAGTACTTC. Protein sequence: CASSVRTGGEETQYF.

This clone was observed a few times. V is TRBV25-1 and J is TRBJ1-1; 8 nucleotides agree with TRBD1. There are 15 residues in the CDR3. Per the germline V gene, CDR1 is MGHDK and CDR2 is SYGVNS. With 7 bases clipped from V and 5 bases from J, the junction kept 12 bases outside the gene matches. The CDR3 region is CASTLSQGAGTEAFF. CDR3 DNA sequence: TGTGCCAGCACCCTCAGTCAGGGGGCAGGGACTGAAGCTTTCTTT.

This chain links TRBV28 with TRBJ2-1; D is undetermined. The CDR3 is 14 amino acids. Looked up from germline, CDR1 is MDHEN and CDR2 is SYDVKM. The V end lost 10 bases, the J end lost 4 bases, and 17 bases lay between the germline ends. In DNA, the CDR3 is TGTGCCACTCTCCGGGCACCAAATTACAATGAGCAGTTCTTC. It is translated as CATLRAPNYNEQFF. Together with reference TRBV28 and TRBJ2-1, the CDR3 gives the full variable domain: DVKVTQSSRYLVKRTGEKVFLECVQDMDHENMFWYRQDPGLGLRLIYFSYDVKMKEKGDIPEGYSVSREKKERFSLILESASTNQTSMYLCATLRAPNYNEQFFGPGTRLTVL.

Here the CDR3 reads CASSLLVGELFF. The CDR3 nucleotides read TGTGCCAGCAGCTTACTAGTAGGGGAGCTGTTTTTT. This sequence joins TRBV7-9 and TRBJ2-2, with D uncertain. The CDR3 loop spans 12 amino acids. Between the trimmed V and J ends, which lost 2 bases and 8 bases, there was a span of 6 bases. CDR1 is SEHNR, CDR2 FQNEAQ, per germline (reference sequence).

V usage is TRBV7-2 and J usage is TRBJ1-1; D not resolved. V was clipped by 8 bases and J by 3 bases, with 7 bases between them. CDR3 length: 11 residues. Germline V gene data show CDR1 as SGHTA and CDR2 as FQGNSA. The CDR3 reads CASGFYTEAFF. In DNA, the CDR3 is TGTGCCAGCGGGTTTTACACTGAAGCTTTCTTT.

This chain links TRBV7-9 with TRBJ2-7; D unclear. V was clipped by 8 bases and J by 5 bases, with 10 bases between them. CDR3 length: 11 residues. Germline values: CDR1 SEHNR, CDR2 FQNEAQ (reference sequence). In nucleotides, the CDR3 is TGTGCCAGCTCCCCTCAAGACGAGCAGTACTTC. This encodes CASSPQDEQYF.

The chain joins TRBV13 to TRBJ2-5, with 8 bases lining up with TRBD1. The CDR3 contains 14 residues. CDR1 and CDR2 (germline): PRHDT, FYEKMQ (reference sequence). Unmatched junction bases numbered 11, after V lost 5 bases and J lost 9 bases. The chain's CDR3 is CASSAGTGLGAQYF. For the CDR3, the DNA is TGTGCCAGCAGCGCCGGGACAGGCCTAGGGGCCCAGTACTTC.

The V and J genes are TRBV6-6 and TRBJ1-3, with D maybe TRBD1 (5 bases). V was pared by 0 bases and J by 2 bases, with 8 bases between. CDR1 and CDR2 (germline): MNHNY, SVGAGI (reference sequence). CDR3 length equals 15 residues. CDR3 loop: CASSYSAQAGNTIYF. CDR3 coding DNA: TGTGCCAGCAGTTACTCGGCACAGGCTGGAAACACCATATATTTT.

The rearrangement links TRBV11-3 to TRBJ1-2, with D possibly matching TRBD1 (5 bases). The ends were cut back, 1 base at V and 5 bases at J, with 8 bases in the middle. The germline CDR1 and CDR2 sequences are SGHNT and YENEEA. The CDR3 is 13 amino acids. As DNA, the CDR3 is TGTGCCAGCAGCTTAGGACGGGGGTATGGCTACACCTTC. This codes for CASSLGRGYGYTF.

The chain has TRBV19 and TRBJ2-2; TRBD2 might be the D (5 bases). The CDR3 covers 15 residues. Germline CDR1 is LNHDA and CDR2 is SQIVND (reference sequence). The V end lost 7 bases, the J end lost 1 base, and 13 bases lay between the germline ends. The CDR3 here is CASIPGSMNTGELFF. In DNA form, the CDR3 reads TGTGCCAGTATTCCGGGAAGTATGAACACCGGGGAGCTGTTTTTT. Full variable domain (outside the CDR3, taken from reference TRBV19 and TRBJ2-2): DGGITQSPKYLFRKEGQNVTLSCEQNLNHDAMYWYRQDPGQGLRLIYYSQIVNDFQKGDIAEGYSVSREKKESFPLTVTSAQKNPTAFYLCASIPGSMNTGELFFGEGSRLTVL.

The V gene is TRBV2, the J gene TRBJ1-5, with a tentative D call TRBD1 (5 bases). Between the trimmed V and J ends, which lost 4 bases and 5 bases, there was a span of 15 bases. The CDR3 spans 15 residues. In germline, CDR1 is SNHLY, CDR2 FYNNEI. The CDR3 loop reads CASSGEGRIYQPQHF. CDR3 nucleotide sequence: TGTGCCAGCAGTGGCGAGGGGCGGATTTATCAGCCCCAGCATTTT.

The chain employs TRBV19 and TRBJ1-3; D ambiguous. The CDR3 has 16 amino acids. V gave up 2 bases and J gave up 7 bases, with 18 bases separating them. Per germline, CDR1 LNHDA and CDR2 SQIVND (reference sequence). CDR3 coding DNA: TGTGCCAGTAGTATATACCCGGACTCTTTTGAGAACACCATATATTTT. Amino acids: CASSIYPDSFENTIYF.

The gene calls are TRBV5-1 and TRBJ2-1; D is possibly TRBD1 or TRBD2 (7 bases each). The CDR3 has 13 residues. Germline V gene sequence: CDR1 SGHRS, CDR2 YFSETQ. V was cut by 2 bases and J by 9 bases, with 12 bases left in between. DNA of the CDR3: TGCGCCAGCAGCTTAACAGGGGAGGGTGAGCAGTTCTTC. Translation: CASSLTGEGEQFF.

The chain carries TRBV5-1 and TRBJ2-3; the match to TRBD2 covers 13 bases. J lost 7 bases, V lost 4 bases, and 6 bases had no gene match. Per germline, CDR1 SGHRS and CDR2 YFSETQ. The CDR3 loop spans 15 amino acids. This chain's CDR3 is CASSRTSGSSYTQYF. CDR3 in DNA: TGCGCCAGCAGCCGGACTAGCGGGAGTTCGTATACGCAGTATTTT.